The clone carrying this T cell receptor (beta chain) was observed many times. What it binds is not known. TCR beta VDJ and CDR3 were profiled, and genomic DNA was the template. Each CDR3 protein is one row after TCRdb ran MiXCR on the reads. The sample lists about 220,000 distinct CDR3 sequences, around 43% seen once, with roughly 8% in the top ten. Patients who underwent sequencing had shown CD8+CD57+ cell expansion by flow cytometry. This sample is drawn from a study of CD8+CD57+ T cells in acquired aplastic anemia. General study points: Patients showed no significant difference from controls in CD8+ Simpson's diversity.

The V gene lost 0 bases and the J gene lost 2 bases, with 8 bases spanning the gap. The CDR3 runs 14 residues. Per the germline V gene, CDR1 is MNHEY and CDR2 is SVGAGI. Sequenced material: sorted CD4+, CD8+, or CD8+CD57+ T cells (not recorded which) from PBMCs. The TCR was taken from a human donor with aplastic anemia. This chain links TRBV6-5 with TRBJ2-7; maybe TRBD1 (5 bases). The CDR3 reads CASSYSGDPYEQYF. CDR3 in DNA: TGTGCCAGCAGTTACTCAGGGGATCCCTACGAGCAGTACTTC.